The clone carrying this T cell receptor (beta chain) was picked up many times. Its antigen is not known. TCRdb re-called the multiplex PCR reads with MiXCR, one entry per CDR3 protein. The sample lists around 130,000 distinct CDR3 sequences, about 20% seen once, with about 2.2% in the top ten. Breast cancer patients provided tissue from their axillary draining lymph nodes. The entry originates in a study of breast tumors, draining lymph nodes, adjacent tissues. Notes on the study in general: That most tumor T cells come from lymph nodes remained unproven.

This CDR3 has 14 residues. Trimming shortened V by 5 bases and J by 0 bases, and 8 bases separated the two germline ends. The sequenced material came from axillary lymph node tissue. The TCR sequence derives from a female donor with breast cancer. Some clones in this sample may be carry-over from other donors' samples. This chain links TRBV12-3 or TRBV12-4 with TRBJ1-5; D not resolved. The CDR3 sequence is CASSLRNSNQPQHF. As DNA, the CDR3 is TGTGCCAGCAGTCTCCGGAATAGCAATCAGCCCCAGCATTTT.